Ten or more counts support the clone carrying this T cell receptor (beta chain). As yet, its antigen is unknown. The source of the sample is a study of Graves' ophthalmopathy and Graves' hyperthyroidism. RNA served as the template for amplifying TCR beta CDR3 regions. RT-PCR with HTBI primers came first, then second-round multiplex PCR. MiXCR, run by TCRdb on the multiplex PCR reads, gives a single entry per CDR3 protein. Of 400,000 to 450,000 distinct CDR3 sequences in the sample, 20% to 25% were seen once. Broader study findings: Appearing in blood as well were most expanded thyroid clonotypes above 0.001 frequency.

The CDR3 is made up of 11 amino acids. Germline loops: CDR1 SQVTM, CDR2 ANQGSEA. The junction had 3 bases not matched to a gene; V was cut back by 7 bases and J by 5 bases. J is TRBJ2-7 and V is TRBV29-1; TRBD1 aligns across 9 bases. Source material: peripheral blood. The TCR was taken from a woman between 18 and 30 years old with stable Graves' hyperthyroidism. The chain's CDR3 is CSATGGDEQYF. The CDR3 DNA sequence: TGCAGCGCCACAGGGGGCGACGAGCAGTACTTC.